One sample yielded the 12 T cell receptor beta chains listed below, sequenced in a study of metastatic and nonmetastatic thyroid tumors. TCRdb reassembled clones from the PCR reads with MiXCR. The table includes about 21,000 clones, 20% to 30% detected once. No treatment of any kind had been given to any patient before thyroid surgery. The sequenced material came from blood. Source of these receptors: a female donor with papillary thyroid cancer or a benign thyroid nodule (not recorded which). Some clones in this sample may be carry-over from other donors' samples.

This clone has at least ten counts. The chain is built from TRBV6-1 and TRBJ2-7; 9 nucleotides agree with TRBD2. The V and J ends lost 4 bases and 3 bases, in that order; junction bases with no gene match: 1. Germline CDR1 is MNHNS and CDR2 is SASEGT. This CDR3 is built from 13 residues. CDR3 residues: CASSGTSDYEQYF. The CDR3 DNA is TGTGCCAGCAGTGGGACTAGCGACTACGAGCAGTACTTC.

This clone is termed medium-sized. The chain combines TRBV19 with TRBJ1-1; the D is unclear. Germline V gene data show CDR1 as LNHDA and CDR2 as SQIVND (reference sequence). The CDR3 is 15 residues long. V lost 7 bases to trimming and J lost 0 bases, with 15 bases between them. Here the CDR3 DNA reads TGTGCCAGTAAGCCCGGGGTCCTCTTGAACACTGAAGCTTTCTTT. As protein: CASKPGVLLNTEAFF.

This clone appeared many times. This sequence joins TRBV2 and TRBJ1-1; TRBD1 aligns across 10 bases. This CDR3 spans 15 amino acids. J lost 3 bases, V lost 6 bases, and 7 bases had no gene match. Germline CDR1 SNHLY, CDR2 FYNNEI. The CDR3 reads CASRLRTGGDTEAFF. As DNA, the CDR3 is TGTGCCAGCAGATTAAGGACAGGGGGGGACACTGAAGCTTTCTTT.

This clone appeared a few times. The rearrangement links TRBV6-1 to TRBJ2-7, with TRBD1 matching 9 bases. Unmatched junction bases numbered 10, after V lost 7 bases and J lost 3 bases. The CDR3 is 15 residues long. CDR1 is MNHNS, CDR2 SASEGT, per germline. This CDR3 is CASIQPGQGCYEQYF. CDR3 nucleotide sequence: TGTGCCAGCATCCAACCGGGACAGGGATGCTACGAGCAGTACTTC.

This clone was observed many times. The chain combines TRBV30 with TRBJ1-1, with D tentatively TRBD1 (5 bases). Trimming left V 0 bases short and J 8 bases short, with 7 bases between. Germline V gene lookup returns CDR1 GTSNPN and CDR2 SVGIG (reference sequence). The CDR3 has 11 amino acids. The CDR3 DNA reads as TGTGCCTGGAGTGTACGGGGCGAAGCTTTCTTT. Its translation is CAWSVRGEAFF.

This clone has at least ten counts. The gene calls are TRBV14 and TRBJ2-5; 7 bases are shared with TRBD2. V was clipped by 3 bases and J by 5 bases; unmatched bases: 3. The length of the CDR3 is 13 residues. Germline V gives CDR1 SGHDN, CDR2 FVKESK. CDR3 bases: TGTGCCAGCAGCCAGAACGGGGGGGAGACCCAGTACTTC. Translating it yields CASSQNGGETQYF.

This clone was picked up many times. V usage is TRBV12-3 or TRBV12-4 and J usage is TRBJ1-2; D not resolved. V lost 3 bases to trimming and J lost 8 bases, with 10 bases between them. The length of the CDR3 is 12 residues. The CDR3 bases are TGTGCCAGCAGTTTGTGGGGTTACGGCTACACCTTC. As protein: CASSLWGYGYTF.

Details on this clone: One end of the junction fails to match germline, which may point to a read error. V is TRBV19 and J is TRBJ1-6; TRBD1 matches at 7 bases. The V gene's germline CDR1 is LNHDA and CDR2 SQIVND (reference sequence). CDR3 length: 17 residues. The CDR3 coding sequence is TGTGCCAGCAGTATGACAGGGTTAACCTCGGGAAGTTCACCGCTCAACTTT. This translates into CASSMTGLTSGSSPLNF.

By share of the sample, this clone is medium-sized. The genes are TRBV9 and TRBJ1-2; D is possibly TRBD1 (6 bases). CDR3 length: 16 residues. Germline CDR1 SGDLS, CDR2 YYNGEE. Deletions cut 3 bases from V and 7 bases from J, with 22 bases between. The CDR3 coding sequence is TGTGCCAGCAGCGGGGGGCGGGGCCGGGATCTAGGTGGCTACACCTTC. Protein: CASSGGRGRDLGGYTF.

In this sample, this clone turned up a few times. The chain recombines TRBV5-4 with TRBJ2-3, with a possible D match to TRBD2 (5 bases). Germline lookup yields CDR1 SGHNT and CDR2 YYREEE (reference sequence). V was pared by 3 bases and J by 5 bases, with 16 bases between. The CDR3 is 15 amino acids. CDR3 residues: CASSSKAELGDTQYF. The CDR3 DNA sequence: TGTGCCAGCAGCTCGAAAGCGGAGCTAGGAGATACGCAGTATTTT.

Many counts were recorded for this clone. This sequence may be a read error, since a much larger clone differs from it by one base. Because it lacks the conserved phenylalanine or tryptophan at the end, this CDR3 is likely a read error. This CDR3 is CASSLIGGNGYTL. The CDR3 DNA reads TGTGCCAGCAGCTTAATTGGGGGCAATGGCTACACCCTC. V gene TRBV7-9 combines with J gene TRBJ1-2, with a weak D call TRBD1 (6 bases). CDR1 SEHNR and CDR2 FQNEAQ come from the germline V gene (reference sequence). The V end was cut by 2 bases, the J end by 6 bases, with 10 bases between. The CDR3 contains 13 residues.

The chain employs TRBV30 and TRBJ2-1; no firm D call. This CDR3 has 12 amino acids. The germline V gene has CDR1 GTSNPN and CDR2 SVGIG (reference sequence). Trimming left V 4 bases short and J 7 bases short, with 11 bases between. Here the CDR3 reads CAWKTVLNEQFF. In DNA, the CDR3 is TGTGCCTGGAAAACTGTACTAAATGAGCAGTTCTTC.